The 26 T cell receptor beta chains given below trace back to one sample, sequenced in a study of OX40 agonist ivuxolimab in advanced cancers. Receptors were amplified or captured by the immunoSEQ multiplex PCR assay. The immuneACCESS repertoire file appears here via TCRdb, limited to in-frame rearrangements. These files lack a portion of the clones; in checked studies, under half of the deficit traces to unresolved V genes, and the cause of the others is not known. The sample has about 42,000 clones on record, 86% of them singletons. The ten top clones hold 20% to 25% of the sample. Sequencing was performed on CD4+ or CD8+ T cells sorted from blood, taken in a trial of the OX40 agonist ivuxolimab. The origin of the receptors is an adult with an advanced solid tumor such as melanoma, head and neck, liver or kidney cancer.

The chain joins TRBV30 to TRBJ2-7; D unresolved. The CDR3 extends over 13 amino acids. The germline V and J ends were trimmed by 2 bases and 0 bases, with 8 bases remaining between them. Germline V gene sequence: CDR1 GTSNPN, CDR2 SVGIG (reference sequence). The CDR3 coding sequence is TGTGCCTGGAGTCGCGACACCTCCTACGAGCAGTACTTC. It encodes CAWSRDTSYEQYF.

CDR3 protein: CASTPTWAGGNEQFF. The CDR3 coding sequence is TGCGCCAGCACCCCGACCTGGGCGGGTGGGAATGAGCAGTTCTTC. The genes are TRBV5-1 and TRBJ2-1, with a weak D call TRBD2 (5 bases). The germline V gene encodes CDR1 SGHRS and CDR2 YFSETQ. CDR3 length: 15 residues. V gave up 6 bases and J gave up 7 bases, with 20 bases separating them.

This sequence joins TRBV9 and TRBJ2-7, with TRBD1 matching 8 bases. V shed 2 bases and J 3 bases; nucleotides not matched to a gene: 4. Germline V gene lookup returns CDR1 SGDLS and CDR2 YYNGEE. This CDR3 spans 14 amino acids. In DNA form, the CDR3 reads TGTGCCAGCAGCGTTCGGACAGGGAACTACGAGCAGTACTTC. Encoded protein: CASSVRTGNYEQYF.

The chain employs TRBV7-2 and TRBJ1-1; 11 nucleotides line up with TRBD1. Germline trimming cut 1 base from V and 5 bases from J; bases unmatched to any gene: 3. CDR1 and CDR2 from the germline V gene are SGHTA and FQGNSA. The CDR3 covers 15 residues. The CDR3 is CASSLEDRGPTEAFF. CDR3 coding DNA: TGTGCCAGCAGCTTAGAGGACAGGGGGCCAACTGAAGCTTTCTTT.

This clone was observed a handful of times. The chain combines TRBV6-5 with TRBJ1-6; no reliable D call. This CDR3 region has 14 residues. Trimming removed 6 bases from V and 6 bases from J, with 12 bases in between. The germline V gene has CDR1 MNHEY and CDR2 SVGAGI. CDR3 amino acids: CASRLGTVNSPLHF. In DNA form, the CDR3 reads TGTGCCAGCAGGCTGGGAACAGTTAATTCACCCCTCCACTTT.

This clone was detected only a few times. V and J are TRBV18 and TRBJ2-7; TRBD1 is a possible D gene (6 bases). CDR3 length: 13 amino acids. Germline CDR1 KGHSH, CDR2 LQKENI. Trimming left V 3 bases short and J 1 base short, with 7 bases between. This CDR3 reads CASSPTGSYEQYV. CDR3 sequence (DNA): TGTGCCAGCTCACCCACAGGGTCCTACGAGCAGTACGTC.

The rearrangement joins TRBV2 to TRBJ2-5; 10 nucleotides align to TRBD2. This CDR3 is built from 15 residues. Germline V gives CDR1 SNHLY, CDR2 FYNNEI. Losses at the gene ends were 7 bases for V and 4 bases for J; bases not matched to a gene: 9. The CDR3 loop is CASTPSGGVGETQYF. CDR3 DNA: TGTGCCAGCACCCCGAGCGGGGGGGTGGGAGAGACCCAGTACTTC.

This clone was found once. This chain connects TRBV29-1 to TRBJ1-4, with 8 bases fitting TRBD1. The germline CDR1 and CDR2 sequences are SQVTM and ANQGSEA. The CDR3 totals 14 residues. With V trimmed by 6 bases and J by 5 bases, 8 bases remained unmatched. The CDR3 region is CSVPTTGVNEKLFF. In nucleotides, the CDR3 is TGCAGCGTACCTACGACAGGGGTCAATGAAAAACTGTTTTTT.

The chain recombines TRBV6-5 with TRBJ1-3; TRBD1 matches at 9 bases. V shed 2 bases, J shed 7 bases, and the junction held 3 bases outside the gene matches. CDR1 is MNHEY, CDR2 SVGAGI, per germline. The CDR3 has 14 residues. The CDR3 sequence is CASSYGTGTNTIYF. DNA of the CDR3: TGTGCCAGCAGTTACGGGACAGGGACGAACACCATATATTTT.

The chain has TRBV5-8 and TRBJ1-2, with D perhaps matching TRBD1 (5 bases). Per germline, CDR1 SGHTS and CDR2 YDEGEE. The CDR3 totals 14 residues. The V end was cut by 0 bases, the J end by 5 bases, with 11 bases between. CDR3 nucleotide sequence: TGTGCCAGCAGCTTGGTGGGGCCGGGGTATGGCTACACCTTC. It encodes CASSLVGPGYGYTF.

J is TRBJ2-7 and V is TRBV5-6; D is undetermined. V gave up 0 bases and J gave up 3 bases, with 7 bases separating them. The CDR3 is 13 amino acids. CDR1 is SGHDT, CDR2 YYEEEE, per germline. This CDR3 is CASSLGASYEQYF. In DNA form, the CDR3 reads TGTGCCAGCAGCTTGGGGGCCAGCTACGAGCAGTACTTC. The full variable domain, rest sourced from reference TRBV5-6 and TRBJ2-7, is DAGVTQSPTHLIKTRGQQVTLRCSPKSGHDTVSWYQQALGQGPQFIFQYYEEEERQRGNFPDRFSGHQFPNYSSELNVNALLLGDSALYLCASSLGASYEQYFGPGTRLTVT.

This sequence joins TRBV11-3 and TRBJ1-5; D is possibly TRBD1 (5 bases). Trimming cost V 2 bases and J 4 bases, with 9 bases left between them. This CDR3 spans 14 amino acids. The germline V gene has CDR1 SGHNT and CDR2 YENEEA. In DNA form, the CDR3 reads TGTGCCAGCAGCTTACCGACAGATAATCAGCCCCAGCATTTT. Translating gives CASSLPTDNQPQHF.

The chain uses TRBV27 and TRBJ1-5, with a possible D match to TRBD1 (6 bases). Germline loops: CDR1 MNHEY, CDR2 SMNVEV (reference sequence). CDR3 length: 15 residues. Trimming stripped 5 bases from V and 1 base from J, with 12 bases between. As DNA, the CDR3 is TGTGCCAGCAGTCAGGTAGGGGGGAGCAATCAGCCCCAGCATTTT. Translating gives CASSQVGGSNQPQHF.

A note on this clone: The same CDR3 also results from other DNA sequences found in this sample. V usage is TRBV27 and J usage is TRBJ1-5; weak D call: TRBD1 (5 bases). CDR1 is MNHEY, CDR2 SMNVEV, per germline (reference sequence). Trimming pared 5 bases from V and 1 base from J, leaving 9 bases between. This CDR3 has 14 residues. The CDR3 spells CASSPAGSNQPQHF. The CDR3 bases are TGTGCCAGCAGTCCCGCAGGGAGCAATCAGCCCCAGCATTTT.

The chain carries TRBV18 and TRBJ2-7; TRBD2 matches 10 bases. The CDR3 length is 14 residues. In germline, CDR1 is KGHSH, CDR2 LQKENI. V gave up 6 bases and J gave up 6 bases; unmatched junction bases: 8. As DNA, the CDR3 is TGTGCCAGCTCTTCAGCGGGGGGGCTGCGCGAGCAGTACGTC. As protein: CASSSAGGLREQYV.

The CDR3 DNA reads as TGTGCCAGCAGCTTGGCCGTCACTAGTTTCCCAGATACGCAGTATTTT. This encodes CASSLAVTSFPDTQYF. The chain recombines TRBV5-4 with TRBJ2-3; a possible D gene is TRBD2 (5 bases). Germline V gene data show CDR1 as SGHNT and CDR2 as YYREEE (reference sequence). V was cut by 0 bases and J by 4 bases, with 15 bases left in between. This CDR3 contains 16 residues.

Only one count was recorded for this clone. The chain uses TRBV7-8 and TRBJ1-5, with unresolved D. This CDR3 region has 15 residues. With 2 bases removed from V and 7 bases from J, the gap between germline ends came to 15 bases. Germline assignment: CDR1 SGHVS and CDR2 FQNEAQ. The CDR3 nucleotides read TGTGCCAGCAGCTTAAGGGCCTCCGATCCCCAGCCCCAGCATTTT. Encoded protein: CASSLRASDPQPQHF. Combining the CDR3 with reference TRBV7-8 and TRBJ1-5 gives the whole variable domain GAGVSQSPRYKVAKRGQDVALRCDPISGHVSLFWYQQALGQGPEFLTYFQNEAQLDKSGLPSDRFFAERPEGSVSTLKIQRTQQEDSAVYLCASSLRASDPQPQHFGDGTRLSIL.

V usage is TRBV6-5 and J usage is TRBJ2-3; tentatively, D is TRBD1 (6 bases). V lost 2 bases to trimming and J lost 2 bases, with 11 bases between them. CDR3 length: 15 amino acids. Germline CDR1 is MNHEY and CDR2 is SVGAGI. CDR3 sequence reads: CASSYTGYDTDTQYF. The CDR3 nucleotides are TGTGCCAGCAGTTACACAGGGTATGACACAGATACGCAGTATTTT.

This rearrangement joins TRBV28 to TRBJ2-2; 9 bases agree with TRBD2. Per the germline V gene, CDR1 is MDHEN and CDR2 is SYDVKM. This CDR3 has 17 amino acids. V was pared by 4 bases and J by 1 base, with 7 bases of the junction left unmatched. The CDR3 DNA reads TGTGCCAGCAGTTACAACGGACTAGCGCAGAACACCGGGGAGCTGTTTTTT. Translating it yields CASSYNGLAQNTGELFF.

This chain uses TRBV11-2 with TRBJ2-7; 12 bases align to TRBD2. The trim removed 5 bases at V and 2 bases at J, leaving 13 bases unmatched. The CDR3 has 18 amino acids. Looked up from germline, CDR1 is SGHAT and CDR2 is FQNNGV. CDR3 sequence: CASSHYPLGLAGTYEQYF. The CDR3 nucleotides are TGTGCCAGCAGCCATTATCCCCTCGGACTAGCGGGGACCTACGAGCAGTACTTC.

The rearrangement joins TRBV9 to TRBJ2-5, with 8 nucleotides matching TRBD2. The CDR3 is made up of 14 amino acids. J gave up 2 bases and V 0 bases, and 0 bases lay outside the gene matches. In germline, CDR1 is SGDLS, CDR2 YYNGEE. CDR3 amino acids: CASSVASGQETQYF. The CDR3 nucleotides are TGTGCCAGCAGCGTAGCTAGCGGGCAAGAGACCCAGTACTTC.

This clone was recorded once. V gene TRBV4-1 combines with J gene TRBJ1-1; 7 bases line up with TRBD1. Germline V CDR1 and CDR2: MGHRA, YSYEKL. The CDR3 is 16 amino acids. V was pared by 1 base and J by 1 base, with 6 bases of the junction left unmatched. In DNA, the CDR3 is TGCGCCAGCAGCCAAGGGCCCAGGACAGGGAACACTGAAGCTTTCTTT. This gives the protein CASSQGPRTGNTEAFF.

V is TRBV7-9 and J is TRBJ2-7; D is possibly TRBD1 or TRBD2 (5 bases each). This CDR3 contains 14 residues. CDR1 is SEHNR, CDR2 FQNEAQ, per germline (reference sequence). V was trimmed by 3 bases and J by 5 bases, leaving 14 bases between them. The CDR3 bases are TGTGCCAGCAGCTTGGGGGTCGGTAATAACGAGCAGTACGTC. This gives the protein CASSLGVGNNEQYV.

The chain employs TRBV10-3 and TRBJ2-1; TRBD1 or TRBD2 may be the D gene (6 bases each). V gave up 3 bases and J gave up 6 bases, with 9 bases separating them. Germline V gene lookup returns CDR1 ENHRY and CDR2 SYGVKD. CDR3 length equals 13 residues. CDR3 sequence: CAISDKGGNEQFF. In nucleotides, the CDR3 is TGTGCCATCAGTGATAAGGGGGGCAATGAGCAGTTCTTC.

The rearrangement links TRBV2 to TRBJ1-2, with D maybe TRBD1 (6 bases). The V end was cut by 5 bases, the J end by 0 bases, with 13 bases between. The germline V gene encodes CDR1 SNHLY and CDR2 FYNNEI. The CDR3 contains 15 residues. CDR3: CASSTHRDTNYGYTF. CDR3 in DNA: TGTGCCAGCAGTACTCACAGGGATACTAACTATGGCTACACCTTC. Combining the CDR3 with reference TRBV2 and TRBJ1-2 gives the whole variable domain EPEVTQTPSHQVTQMGQEVILRCVPISNHLYFYWYRQILGQKVEFLVSFYNNEISEKSEIFDDQFSVERPDGSNFTLKIRSTKLEDSAMYFCASSTHRDTNYGYTFGSGTRLTVV.

This clone was found once. At one boundary the junction diverges from the germline segment, which might be a read error. The chain recombines TRBV6-1 with TRBJ2-5; 9 nucleotides line up with TRBD2. CDR3 size: 12 residues. Germline V gene sequence: CDR1 MNHNS, CDR2 SASEGT. CDR3 protein: CASSSGGPWADF. The CDR3 bases are TGTGCCAGCAGTAGCGGGGGGCCTTGGGCCGACTTC.